This TCR beta chain was found in a study of blood T cell repertoires in COVID-19. Study at large: There were acute and convalescent COVID-19 samples, and they came from the United States, Italy and Spain. PBMCs, B-cell-depleted T cells, or T cells provided the cDNA or gDNA that made up the material.

This clone has only a few counts. Measured with immunoSEQ multiplex PCR; TCRdb has only the in-frame clones, and not every one. The data hold about 100,000 clones, with 69% observed a single time. The sequencing input was peripheral blood. The receptor was derived from a man older than 75 with acute or convalescent COVID-19.

The DNA of the CDR3 is TGTGCCAGCAGCTTGCCGGACAATGAGCAGTTCTTC. As protein: CASSLPDNEQFF. The chain recombines TRBV7-2 with TRBJ2-1; D is unresolved. The V gene's germline CDR1 is SGHTA and CDR2 FQGNSA. Trimming took 3 bases from V and 5 from J, leaving 5 bases between them. The CDR3 has 12 amino acids.